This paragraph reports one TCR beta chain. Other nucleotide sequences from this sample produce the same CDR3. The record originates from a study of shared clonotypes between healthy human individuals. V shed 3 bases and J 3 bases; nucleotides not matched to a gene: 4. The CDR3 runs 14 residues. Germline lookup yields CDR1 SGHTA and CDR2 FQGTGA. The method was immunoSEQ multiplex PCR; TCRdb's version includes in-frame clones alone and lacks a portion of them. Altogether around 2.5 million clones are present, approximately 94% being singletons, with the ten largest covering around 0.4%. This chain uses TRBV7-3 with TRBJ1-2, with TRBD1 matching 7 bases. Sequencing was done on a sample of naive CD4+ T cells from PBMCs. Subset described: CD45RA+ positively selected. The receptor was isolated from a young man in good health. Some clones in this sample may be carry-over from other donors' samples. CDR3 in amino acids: CASSLGRGDYGYTF. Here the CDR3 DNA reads TGTGCCAGCAGCTTGGGCAGGGGGGACTATGGCTACACCTTC.